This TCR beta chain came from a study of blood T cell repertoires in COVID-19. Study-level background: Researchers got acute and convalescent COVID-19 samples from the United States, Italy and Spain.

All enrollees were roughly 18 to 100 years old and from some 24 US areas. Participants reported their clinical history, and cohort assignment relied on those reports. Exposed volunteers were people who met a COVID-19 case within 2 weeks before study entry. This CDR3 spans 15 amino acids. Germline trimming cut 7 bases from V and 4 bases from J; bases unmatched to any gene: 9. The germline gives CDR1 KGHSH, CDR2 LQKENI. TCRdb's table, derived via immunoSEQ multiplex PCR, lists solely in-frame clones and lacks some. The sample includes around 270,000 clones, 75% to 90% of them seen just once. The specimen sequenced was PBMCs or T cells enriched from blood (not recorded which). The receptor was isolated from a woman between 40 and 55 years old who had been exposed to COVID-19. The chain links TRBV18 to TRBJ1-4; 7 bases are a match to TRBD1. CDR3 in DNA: TGTGCCAGCTGCCGATCGGGACAGATTAATGAAAAACTGTTTTTT. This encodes CASCRSGQINEKLFF. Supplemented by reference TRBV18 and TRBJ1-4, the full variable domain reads NAGVMQNPRHLVRRRGQEARLRCSPMKGHSHVYWYRQLPEEGLKFMVYLQKENIIDESGMPKERFSAEFPKEGPSILRIQQVVRGDSAAYFCASCRSGQINEKLFFGSGTQLSVL.